This is a list of T cell receptor beta chains from one sample in a study of T cell responses to AZD1222 COVID-19 vaccine. This table comes from immunoSEQ multiplex PCR, and its TCRdb copy is limited to in-frame clones, with some not included. The data contain around 100,000 clones, over 90% of them singletons. The sequencing here drew on peripheral blood, taken on day 0 of AZD1222 vaccination. All receptors come from an adult in good health. The CDR3 runs from the conserved cysteine through the conserved F or W. Fields, in order: D gene, J gene, V gene, clone size, CDR3 protein, CDR3 DNA. A D gene is named only where the DNA matches it firmly. Only part of the rows carry a size: once, few, many, or a class if the clone is expanded.

TRBD1,TRBJ2-2,TRBV5-5,once,CASSWTGDAGELFF,TGTGCCAGCAGCTGGACAGGGGACGCCGGGGAGCTGTTTTTT
TRBD2,TRBJ2-5,TRBV6-1,.,CASSESGTSWETQYF,TGTGCCAGCAGTGAATCCGGGACTAGCTGGGAGACCCAGTACTTC
.,TRBJ1-2,TRBV18,.,CASSSDALGRNYGYTF,TGTGCCAGCTCTTCCGATGCCCTAGGCAGAAACTATGGCTACACCTTC
TRBD2,TRBJ2-7,TRBV10-3,.,CAISESGGEGYEQYF,TGTGCCATCAGTGAGTCGGGGGGGGAAGGATACGAGCAGTACTTC
.,TRBJ1-1,TRBV29-1,once,CSVDSRAGEAFF,TGCAGCGTTGATAGCCGGGCGGGTGAAGCTTTCTTT
TRBD1,TRBJ1-1,TRBV27,.,CASSLTGDTEAFF,TGTGCCAGCAGCCTTACAGGGGATACTGAAGCTTTCTTT
TRBD1,TRBJ2-3,TRBV5-1,.,CATRDGQGVSTDTQYF,TGCGCCACCCGAGATGGGCAGGGGGTGAGCACAGATACGCAGTATTTT
.,TRBJ2-7,TRBV25-1,.,CASMTDLSYEQYF,TGTGCCAGCATGACAGACCTCTCCTACGAGCAGTACTTC
.,TRBJ2-7,TRBV13,once,CASSSGVYEQYF,TGTGCCAGCAGCTCCGGGGTCTACGAGCAGTACTTC
.,TRBJ2-3,TRBV18,few,CASSPSTDTQYF,TGTGCCAGCTCACCCTCCACAGATACGCAGTATTTT
TRBD1,TRBJ1-1,TRBV2,.,CASSRDRGSTEAFF,TGTGCCAGCAGTAGGGACAGGGGCAGCACTGAAGCTTTCTTT
.,TRBJ1-1,TRBV5-1,.,CASRGELMNTEAFF,TGCGCCAGCAGGGGGGAACTTATGAACACTGAAGCTTTCTTT
.,TRBJ2-3,TRBV27,.,CASSFQYTDTQYF,TGTGCCAGCAGTTTTCAATACACAGATACGCAGTATTTT
TRBD2,TRBJ2-7,TRBV7-2,.,CASSFSGSHPYEQYF,TGTGCCAGCAGTTTTAGCGGGAGCCACCCCTACGAGCAGTACTTC
.,TRBJ2-2,TRBV19,.,CASSLPGLSVGELFF,TGTGCCAGTAGTCTCCCCGGACTTTCAGTCGGGGAGCTGTTTTTT
.,TRBJ2-3,TRBV7-3,.,CASSLRNLDTQYF,TGTGCCAGCAGCTTAAGGAACCTCGATACGCAGTATTTT
.,TRBJ2-3,TRBV5-4,.,CASSLTREGGAQYF,TGTGCCAGCAGCTTGACCAGGGAAGGAGGTGCGCAGTATTTT
.,TRBJ2-3,TRBV4-3,once,CASSQTGKPGDTQYF,TGCGCCAGCAGCCAAACAGGTAAACCAGGAGATACGCAGTATTTT
.,TRBJ1-1,TRBV10-3,.,CAIRENTEAFF,TGTGCCATCAGGGAGAACACTGAAGCTTTCTTT
TRBD1,TRBJ2-3,TRBV6-2/TRBV6-3,.,CASSHGTGDTDTQYF,TGTGCCAGCAGCCACGGGACAGGGGACACAGATACGCAGTATTTT
TRBD1,TRBJ2-2,TRBV13,.,CASSLTGSGTGELFF,TGTGCCAGCAGCCTGACAGGGAGCGGCACCGGGGAGCTGTTTTTT
.,TRBJ1-2,TRBV27,.,CASSLRGSGGYTF,TGTGCCAGCAGTTTAAGGGGGTCGGGTGGCTACACCTTC
.,TRBJ1-3,TRBV2,.,CASIKGGNGNTIYF,TGTGCCAGCATAAAAGGCGGTAATGGAAACACCATATATTTT
TRBD2,TRBJ2-1,TRBV10-1,.,CASSEGLAWNEQFF,TGCGCCAGCAGTGAGGGACTAGCGTGGAATGAGCAGTTCTTC
TRBD2,TRBJ2-7,TRBV27,once,CASSPRGGRGTYEQYF,TGTGCCAGCAGTCCTCGGGGGGGACGAGGGACCTACGAGCAGTACTTC
.,TRBJ2-1,TRBV7-8,.,CASSLVVRGLKGEQFF,TGTGCCAGCAGCTTAGTTGTTAGAGGGCTAAAGGGTGAGCAGTTCTTC
TRBD2,TRBJ2-1,TRBV4-1,.,CASSHGLAESSYNEQFF,TGCGCCAGCAGCCATGGACTAGCGGAAAGCTCCTACAATGAGCAGTTCTTC